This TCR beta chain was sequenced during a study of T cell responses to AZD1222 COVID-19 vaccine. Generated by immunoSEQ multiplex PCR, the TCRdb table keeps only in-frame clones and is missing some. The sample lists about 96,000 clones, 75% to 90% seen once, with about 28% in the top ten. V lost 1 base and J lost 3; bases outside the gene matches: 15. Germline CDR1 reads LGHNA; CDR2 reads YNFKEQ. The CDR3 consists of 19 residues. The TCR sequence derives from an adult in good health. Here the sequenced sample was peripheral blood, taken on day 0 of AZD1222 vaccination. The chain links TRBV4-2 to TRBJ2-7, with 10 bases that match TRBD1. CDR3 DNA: TGTGCCAGCAGCCAAGGGAGGACAGGGGGATCCTTCTACTACTACGAGCAGTACTTC. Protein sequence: CASSQGRTGGSFYYYEQYF.